This T cell receptor beta chain was captured by sequencing in a study of cytomegalovirus exposure and HLA in healthy donors. General study points: Later work showed greater clonal expansion in HLA-associated TCR beta chains than in equally common others. Earlier findings revealed that most TCR beta V segments proved productive either about 87% or about 30% of the time. In a later analysis, a missense DCLRE1C variant was linked to TCR beta V- and J-gene trimming.

The PCR used 60 Vbeta and 13 Jbeta primers. Repertoires were generated with immunoSEQ multiplex PCR, while TCRdb's copy carries only in-frame clones and drops some. The repertoire holds over 150,000 clones, with around 80% as singletons. This CDR3 region has 15 residues. With 5 bases clipped from V and 1 base from J, the junction kept 6 bases outside the gene matches. The germline gives CDR1 MNHNY, CDR2 SVGAGI (reference sequence). Healthy individuals who donated bone marrow served as the donors. Concerning this clone: Its antigen is unidentified.

The source of this sequence is a young woman in good health and CMV-seropositive. The sample consisted of PBMCs. J is TRBJ2-7 and V is TRBV6-6; 9 bases match TRBD1. In DNA form, the CDR3 reads TGTGCCAGCAGTCCGTCGGGGACAGGGTCCTACGAGCAGTACTTC. Its translation: CASSPSGTGSYEQYF.